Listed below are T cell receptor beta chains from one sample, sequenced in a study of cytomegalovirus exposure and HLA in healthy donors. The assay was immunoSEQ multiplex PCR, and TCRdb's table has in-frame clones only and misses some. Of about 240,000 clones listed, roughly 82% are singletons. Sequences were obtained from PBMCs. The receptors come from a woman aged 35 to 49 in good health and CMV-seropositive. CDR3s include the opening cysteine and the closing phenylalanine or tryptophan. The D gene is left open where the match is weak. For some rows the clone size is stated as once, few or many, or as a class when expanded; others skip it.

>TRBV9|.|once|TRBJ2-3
CASSPPGVRDTQYF
TGTGCCAGCAGCCCCCCCGGGGTAAGGGATACGCAGTATTTT
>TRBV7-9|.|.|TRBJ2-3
CASSLKIQVSTDTQYF
TGTGCCAGCAGCTTAAAGATTCAGGTCTCCACAGATACGCAGTATTTT
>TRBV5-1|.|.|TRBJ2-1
CASSLAYWGDEQFF
TGCGCCAGCAGCTTGGCCTATTGGGGAGACGAGCAGTTCTTC
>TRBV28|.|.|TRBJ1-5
CASSVDNNQPQHF
TGTGCCAGCAGTGTTGACAACAATCAGCCCCAGCATTTT
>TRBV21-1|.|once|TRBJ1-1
CASSKILRTHRDTEAFF
TGTGCCAGCAGCAAAATTCTTCGGACTCATCGGGACACTGAAGCTTTCTTT
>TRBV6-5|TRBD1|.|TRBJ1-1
CASSYDPGGSGTEAFF
TGTGCCAGCAGTTACGATCCAGGGGGCTCGGGCACTGAAGCTTTCTTT
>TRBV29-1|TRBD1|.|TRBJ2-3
CSVWDRGTDTQYF
TGCAGCGTTTGGGACAGGGGTACAGATACGCAGTATTTT
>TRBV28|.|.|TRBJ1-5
CASTPSGQGQRQPQHF
TGTGCCAGCACCCCTAGCGGGCAGGGGCAGAGGCAGCCCCAGCATTTT
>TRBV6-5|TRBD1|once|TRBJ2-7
CASSPDRQYSYEQYF
TGTGCCAGCAGTCCGGACAGGCAGTACTCCTACGAGCAGTACTTC
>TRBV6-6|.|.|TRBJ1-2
CASSSDTSNYGYTF
TGTGCCAGCAGTTCTGACACTTCGAACTATGGCTACACCTTC
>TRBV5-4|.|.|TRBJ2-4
CASSLVNSGHKNIQYF
TGTGCCAGCAGCTTGGTAAACTCAGGGCACAAAAACATTCAGTACTTC
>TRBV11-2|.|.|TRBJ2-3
CASSLRGSGLQPDTQYF
TGTGCCAGCAGTCTTAGGGGGTCGGGACTACAGCCAGATACGCAGTATTTT
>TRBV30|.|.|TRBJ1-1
CAWSLRGRGITEAFF
TGTGCCTGGAGTCTCCGGGGGAGGGGGATTACTGAAGCTTTCTTT
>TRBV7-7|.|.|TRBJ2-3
CASSLDTRRTDTQYF
TGTGCCAGCAGCTTGGACACACGACGCACAGATACGCAGTATTTT
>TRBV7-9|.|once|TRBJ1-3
CASSSSSGNTIYF
TGTGCCAGCAGTTCCAGCTCTGGAAACACCATATATTTT
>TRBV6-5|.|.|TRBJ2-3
CASRKTSTDTQYF
TGTGCCAGCAGGAAAACTAGCACAGATACGCAGTATTTT
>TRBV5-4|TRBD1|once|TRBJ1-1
CASSIPGQGLTEAFF
TGTGCCAGCAGCATACCGGGACAGGGTCTAACTGAAGCTTTCTTT
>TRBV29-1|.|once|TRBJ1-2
CSVDGQDGNGYTF
TGCAGCGTTGATGGGCAGGATGGCAATGGCTACACCTTC
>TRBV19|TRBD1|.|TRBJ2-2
CASSLPGTGTGELFF
TGTGCCAGTAGTTTACCCGGGACAGGAACCGGGGAGCTGTTTTTT
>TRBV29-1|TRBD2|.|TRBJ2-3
CSVEASGVLGGADTQYF
TGCAGCGTTGAGGCTAGCGGGGTCCTCGGGGGGGCAGATACGCAGTATTTT
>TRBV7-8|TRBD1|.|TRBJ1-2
CASSLERTGLTYSGYTF
TGTGCCAGCAGCTTAGAACGGACAGGGCTCACGTATTCTGGCTACACCTTC
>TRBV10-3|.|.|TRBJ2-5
CAISGTDLEQYF
TGTGCCATCAGTGGGACAGATTTGGAGCAGTACTTC
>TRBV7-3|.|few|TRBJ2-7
CASSSRAGLPYEQYF
TGTGCCAGCAGTAGCCGAGCCGGCTTACCCTACGAGCAGTACTTC
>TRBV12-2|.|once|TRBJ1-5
CASRGRNRGDQPQHF
TGTGCAAGTCGCGGGAGAAACAGGGGGGATCAGCCCCAGCATTTT
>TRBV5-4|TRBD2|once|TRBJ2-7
CASSPGGRFEEQYF
TGTGCCAGCAGCCCGGGAGGTAGGTTTGAAGAGCAGTACTTC
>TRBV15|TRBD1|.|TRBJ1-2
CATSGGLGYGYTF
TGTGCCACCTCAGGGGGCCTGGGCTATGGCTACACCTTC
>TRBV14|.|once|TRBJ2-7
CASSQDTGEQYF
TGTGCCAGCAGCCAGGATACGGGGGAGCAGTACTTC
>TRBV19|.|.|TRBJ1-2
CASREGYPNYGYTF
TGTGCCAGCAGAGAGGGCTACCCTAACTATGGCTACACCTTC
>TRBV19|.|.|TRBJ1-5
CASSAPQGSGQPQHF
TGTGCCAGTAGTGCCCCCCAGGGGTCTGGACAGCCCCAGCATTTT
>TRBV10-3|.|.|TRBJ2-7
CAIRGVAYEQYF
TGTGCCATCAGGGGAGTCGCCTACGAGCAGTACTTC
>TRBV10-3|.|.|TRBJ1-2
CAISESQGGIRFYGYTF
TGTGCCATCAGTGAGTCCCAGGGAGGGATACGTTTCTATGGCTACACCTTC
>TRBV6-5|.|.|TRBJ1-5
CASSERYSNQPQHF
TGTGCCAGCAGTGAACGGTATAGCAATCAGCCCCAGCATTTT
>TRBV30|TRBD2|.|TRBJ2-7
CACSGTSGRPFYEQYF
TGTGCCTGCTCCGGGACTAGCGGGAGGCCGTTCTACGAGCAGTACTTC
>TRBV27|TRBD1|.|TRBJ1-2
CASSASTRGRRGYTF
TGTGCCAGCAGTGCCTCAACCAGGGGGCGTCGTGGCTACACCTTC
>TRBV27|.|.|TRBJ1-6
CASAVNRDSPLHF
TGTGCCAGCGCCGTTAACAGGGATTCACCCCTCCACTTT
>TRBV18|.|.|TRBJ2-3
CASSPIGVVTDTQYF
TGTGCCAGCTCACCAATCGGGGTAGTGACAGATACGCAGTATTTT
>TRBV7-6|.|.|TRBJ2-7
CASSGLGGAGEQYF
TGTGCCAGCAGCGGCCTAGGGGGGGCCGGCGAGCAGTACTTC
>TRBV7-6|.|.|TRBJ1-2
CASTRGPELLDGYTF
TGTGCCAGCACCCGAGGGCCCGAATTGCTGGATGGCTACACCTTC
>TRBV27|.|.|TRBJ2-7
CASSLYGGRSYEQYF
TGTGCCAGCAGTTTATACGGGGGACGGTCCTACGAGCAGTACTTC
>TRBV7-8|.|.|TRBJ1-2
CASRPDRNYGYTF
TGTGCCAGCAGACCAGACAGGAACTATGGCTACACCTTC
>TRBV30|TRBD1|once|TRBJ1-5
CAWSRGQGNQPQHF
TGTGCCTGGAGTAGAGGACAGGGCAATCAGCCCCAGCATTTT
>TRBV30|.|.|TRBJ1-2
CAWSVSGNYGYTF
TGTGCCTGGAGCGTAAGCGGGAACTATGGCTACACCTTC
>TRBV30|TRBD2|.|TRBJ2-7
CAWSIGGGWYEQYF
TGTGCCTGGAGTATTGGCGGGGGGTGGTACGAGCAGTACTTC
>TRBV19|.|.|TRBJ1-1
CASSPPPRGTEAFF
TGTGCCAGTAGTCCGCCCCCCAGGGGTACTGAAGCTTTCTTT
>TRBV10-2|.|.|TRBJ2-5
CASTNAGKGETQYF
TGCGCCAGCACAAATGCGGGGAAGGGAGAGACCCAGTACTTC
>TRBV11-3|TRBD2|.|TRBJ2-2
CASSLGLRLAGDTGELFF
TGTGCCAGCAGCTTAGGCCTACGTCTAGCGGGAGACACCGGGGAGCTGTTTTTT
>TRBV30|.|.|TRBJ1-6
CAWSVLSRNNSPLHF
TGTGCCTGGAGTGTTCTATCTAGGAATAATTCACCCCTCCACTTT
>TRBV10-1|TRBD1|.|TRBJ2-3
CASSPLQGAGSTDTQYF
TGCGCCAGTTCCCCCTTGCAGGGGGCAGGGAGCACAGATACGCAGTATTTT
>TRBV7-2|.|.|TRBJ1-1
CASTRPGTEAFF
TGTGCCAGCACCAGACCCGGGACTGAAGCTTTCTTT
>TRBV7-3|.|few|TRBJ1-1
CASSSDRNTEAFF
TGTGCCAGCAGTTCCGACAGGAACACTGAAGCTTTCTTT
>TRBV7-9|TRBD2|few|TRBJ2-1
CASSLGGTSGGDEQFF
TGTGCCAGCAGCTTAGGGGGGACTAGCGGGGGCGATGAGCAGTTCTTC
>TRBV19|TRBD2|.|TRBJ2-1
CASSRTGGVNEQFF
TGTGCCAGTAGTAGGACGGGAGGCGTCAATGAGCAGTTCTTC
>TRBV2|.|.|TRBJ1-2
CASSDWFNQEYGYTF
TGTGCCAGCAGTGATTGGTTCAACCAGGAATATGGCTACACCTTC
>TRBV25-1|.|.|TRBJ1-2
CASSSGGGPYGYTF
TGTGCCAGCAGTTCCGGGGGAGGCCCCTATGGCTACACCTTC
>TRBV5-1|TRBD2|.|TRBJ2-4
CASSLLAGGPGAKNIQYF
TGCGCCAGCAGCTTGTTAGCGGGGGGCCCGGGGGCCAAAAACATTCAGTACTTC
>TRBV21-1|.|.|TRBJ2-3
CASSKDGRECASGGAQDTQYF
TGTGCCAGCAGCAAAGATGGAAGGGAGTGTGCTAGCGGGGGGGCACAAGATACGCAGTATTTT
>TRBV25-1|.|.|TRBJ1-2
CASSEHGGGYGYTF
TGTGCCAGCAGTGAGCACGGGGGAGGCTATGGCTACACCTTC
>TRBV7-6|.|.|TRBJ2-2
CASSLVVTGNTGELFF
TGTGCCAGCAGCTTAGTAGTGACGGGGAACACCGGGGAGCTGTTTTTT